Below, 5 T cell receptor beta chains from the same sample are listed, as sequenced in a study of OX40 agonist ivuxolimab in advanced cancers. Here immunoSEQ multiplex PCR was the method, and the copy in TCRdb shows in-frame clones only, minus some. The sample includes approximately 79,000 clones, 94% seen only once; the top ten take roughly 20%. The sample in question was CD4+ or CD8+ T cells sorted from blood, obtained in a trial of the OX40 agonist ivuxolimab. The receptors come from an adult with an advanced solid tumor such as melanoma, head and neck, liver or kidney cancer.

The chain links TRBV4-2 to TRBJ2-7; the match to TRBD2 covers 13 bases. CDR1 and CDR2 (germline): LGHNA, YNFKEQ. This CDR3 comprises 17 residues. Trimming took 0 bases from V and 6 from J; bases not matched to a gene: 8. The CDR3 nucleotides are TGTGCCAGCAGCCAAGAAAGGGGACTAGCGGGAATCGGCGAGCAGTACTTC. Translating it yields CASSQERGLAGIGEQYF.

The gene calls are TRBV23-1 and TRBJ1-1; TRBD1 agrees at 10 bases. TRBV23-1 is classed as an ORF, of uncertain function. V was pared by 2 bases and J by 2 bases, with 5 bases of the junction left unmatched. The CDR3 has 16 amino acids. The CDR3 here is CASSQRDRGPNTEAFF. The DNA for the CDR3 is TGCGCCAGCAGTCAAAGGGACAGGGGCCCAAACACTGAAGCTTTCTTT.

This clone was picked up a small number of times. V is TRBV4-3 and J is TRBJ2-1; 11 bases agree with TRBD2. With 2 bases clipped from V and 7 bases from J, the junction kept 7 bases outside the gene matches. The CDR3 consists of 16 residues. The germline V gene has CDR1 LGHNA and CDR2 YSLEER. CDR3 protein: CASSQLTSGTMNEQFF. CDR3 in DNA: TGCGCCAGCAGCCAATTGACTAGCGGGACAATGAATGAGCAGTTCTTC.

This rearrangement joins TRBV7-9 to TRBJ2-7; TRBD2 agrees at 7 bases. Trimming took 5 bases from V and 2 from J; bases not matched to a gene: 9. CDR1 SEHNR and CDR2 FQNEAQ come from the germline V gene (reference sequence). CDR3 length equals 15 residues. The DNA of the CDR3 is TGTGCCAGCAGCGGCTCCGGGGGGTCTCCCTACGAGCAGTACTTC. The encoded protein is CASSGSGGSPYEQYF.

The genes are TRBV7-9 and TRBJ2-5, with a weak D call TRBD2 (6 bases). With 1 base removed from V and 0 bases from J, the gap between germline ends came to 15 bases. This CDR3 spans 17 amino acids. CDR1 and CDR2 (germline): SEHNR, FQNEAQ (reference sequence). CDR3 residues: CASSLGGGGGDQETQYF. DNA of the CDR3: TGTGCCAGCAGCTTAGGGGGAGGTGGCGGGGACCAAGAGACCCAGTACTTC.